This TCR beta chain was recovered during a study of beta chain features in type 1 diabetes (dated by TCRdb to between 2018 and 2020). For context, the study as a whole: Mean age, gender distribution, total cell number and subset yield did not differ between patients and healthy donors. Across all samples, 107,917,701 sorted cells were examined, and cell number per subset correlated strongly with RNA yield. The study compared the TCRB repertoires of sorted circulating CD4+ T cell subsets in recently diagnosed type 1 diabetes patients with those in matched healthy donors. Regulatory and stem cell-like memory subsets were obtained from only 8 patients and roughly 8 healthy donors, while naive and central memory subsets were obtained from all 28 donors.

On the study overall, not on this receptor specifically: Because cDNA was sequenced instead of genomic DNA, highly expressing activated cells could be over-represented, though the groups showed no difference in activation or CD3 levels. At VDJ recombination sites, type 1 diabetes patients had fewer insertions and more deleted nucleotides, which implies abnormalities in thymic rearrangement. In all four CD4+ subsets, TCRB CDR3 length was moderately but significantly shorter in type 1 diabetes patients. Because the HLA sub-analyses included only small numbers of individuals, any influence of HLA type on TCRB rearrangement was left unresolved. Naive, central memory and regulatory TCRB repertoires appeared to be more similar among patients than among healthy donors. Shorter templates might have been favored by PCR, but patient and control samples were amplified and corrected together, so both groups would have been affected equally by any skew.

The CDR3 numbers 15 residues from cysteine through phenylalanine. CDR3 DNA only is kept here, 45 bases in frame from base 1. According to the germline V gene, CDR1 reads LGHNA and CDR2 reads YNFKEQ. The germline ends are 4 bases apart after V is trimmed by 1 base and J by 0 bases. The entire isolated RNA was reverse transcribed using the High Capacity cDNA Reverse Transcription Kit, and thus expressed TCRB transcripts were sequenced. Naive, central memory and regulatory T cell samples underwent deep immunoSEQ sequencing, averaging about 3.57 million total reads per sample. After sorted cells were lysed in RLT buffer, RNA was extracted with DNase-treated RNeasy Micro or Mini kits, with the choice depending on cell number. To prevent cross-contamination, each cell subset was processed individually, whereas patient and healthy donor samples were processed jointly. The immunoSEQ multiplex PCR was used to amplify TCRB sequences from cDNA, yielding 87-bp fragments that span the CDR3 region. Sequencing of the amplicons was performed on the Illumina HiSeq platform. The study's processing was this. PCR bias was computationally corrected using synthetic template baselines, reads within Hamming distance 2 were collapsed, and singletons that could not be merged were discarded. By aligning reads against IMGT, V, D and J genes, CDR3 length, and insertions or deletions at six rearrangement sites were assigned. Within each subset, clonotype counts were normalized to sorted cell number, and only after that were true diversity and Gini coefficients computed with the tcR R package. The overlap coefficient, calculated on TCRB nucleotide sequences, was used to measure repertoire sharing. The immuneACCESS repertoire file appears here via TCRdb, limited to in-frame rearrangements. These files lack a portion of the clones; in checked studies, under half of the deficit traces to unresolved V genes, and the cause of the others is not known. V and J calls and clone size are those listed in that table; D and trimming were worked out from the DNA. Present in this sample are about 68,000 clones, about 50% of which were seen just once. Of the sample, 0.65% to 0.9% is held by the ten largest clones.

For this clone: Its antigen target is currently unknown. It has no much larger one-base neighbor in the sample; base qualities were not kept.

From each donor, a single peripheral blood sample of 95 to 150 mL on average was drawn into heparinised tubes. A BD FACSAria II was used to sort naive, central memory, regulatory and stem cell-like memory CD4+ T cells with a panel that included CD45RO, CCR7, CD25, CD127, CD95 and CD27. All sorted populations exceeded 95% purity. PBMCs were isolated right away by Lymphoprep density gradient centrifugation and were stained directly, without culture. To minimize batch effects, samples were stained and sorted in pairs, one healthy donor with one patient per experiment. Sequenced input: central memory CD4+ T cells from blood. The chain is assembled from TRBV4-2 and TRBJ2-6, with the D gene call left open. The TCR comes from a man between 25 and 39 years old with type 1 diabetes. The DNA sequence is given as TGTGCCAGCAGCCAAGGCGTCTCTGGGGCCAACGTCCTGACTTTC. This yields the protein CASSQGVSGANVLTF.